This TCR beta chain was captured by sequencing in a study of shared clonotypes between healthy human individuals. Study-wide context: Researchers assigned three CD4 naive, three CD4 memory, two CD8 naive and one CD8 memory plate to each donor. Study-level points and caveats: Sample collection involved blood only; tissue repertoires are likely different. Clonotype sharing across four donors was observed for roughly 5% of naive CD4 clonotypes.

Points on this clone: The target antigen is unknown.

The input for sorted-subset replicate PCRs was approximately 190 ng DNA, 25,000 to 35,000 T cell genomes. Libraries were prepared by immunoSEQ multiplex PCR; TCRdb keeps only in-frame clonotypes and omits some of them. Altogether about 1.1 million clones are present, around 77% being singletons, with the ten largest covering roughly 0.9%. The CDR3 runs to 14 residues. Germline V gives CDR1 SGHTA, CDR2 FQGTGA. V was pared by 3 bases and J by 9 bases, with 15 bases between. What was sequenced was memory CD4+ T cells from PBMCs. As to subset: CD45RA-negative fraction. The rearrangement joins TRBV7-3 to TRBJ2-1; weak D call: TRBD1 (5 bases). This clonotype originated in a man between 18 and 29 years old in good health. Some clones in this sample may be carry-over from other donors' samples. CDR3 protein: CASSFTTAGSEQFF. DNA of the CDR3: TGTGCCAGCAGCTTTACGACAGCTGGAAGTGAGCAGTTCTTC.